A single sample is the source of the 28 T cell receptor beta chains below, sequenced in a study of CD8 T cells in Susac syndrome. Reverse transcription used roughly 0.45 to 1 ug RNA and random hexamers. TCRdb processed the immunoSEQ multiplex PCR reads anew with MiXCR; each CDR3 protein has one entry. This table has roughly 160,000 distinct CDR3 sequences, about 96% appearing once. The sequencing sample was made of CD4+ T cells from PBMCs. These receptors came from a human donor with Susac syndrome.

The chain recombines TRBV29-1 with TRBJ1-2; TRBD1 might be the D (5 bases). This CDR3 spans 14 amino acids. Trimming stripped 3 bases from V and 2 bases from J, with 13 bases between. CDR1 is SQVTM and CDR2 is ANQGSEA in the germline V gene. The CDR3 loop is CSVEGGKGNYGYTF. CDR3 sequence (DNA): TGCAGCGTTGAGGGGGGGAAAGGGAACTATGGCTACACCTTC.

The chain employs TRBV20-1 and TRBJ2-1, with D perhaps matching TRBD1 (6 bases). Trimming left V 1 base short and J 3 bases short, with 10 bases between. Germline CDR1 and CDR2: DFQATT and SNEGSKA (reference sequence). The CDR3 is made up of 14 amino acids. The CDR3 region is CSARARGSYNEQFF. The CDR3, as DNA: TGCAGTGCTAGAGCGAGGGGGAGCTACAATGAGCAGTTCTTC.

This rearrangement joins TRBV4-3 to TRBJ2-1, with D hard to call. Looked up from germline, CDR1 is LGHNA and CDR2 is YSLEER. This CDR3 region has 14 residues. Trimming removed 5 bases from V and 7 bases from J, with 15 bases in between. CDR3 sequence reads: CASSEGSKVNEQFF. The CDR3 region has the DNA TGCGCCAGCAGCGAAGGAAGCAAGGTGAATGAGCAGTTCTTC.

The rearrangement uses TRBV12-3 or TRBV12-4 and TRBJ1-5, with TRBD1 identical over 8 bases. This CDR3 has 14 residues. V lost 5 bases and J lost 3; bases outside the gene matches: 3. The CDR3 region is CASSRQGFNQPQHF. CDR3 coding DNA: TGTGCCAGCAGTCGACAGGGGTTCAATCAGCCCCAGCATTTT.

The chain recombines TRBV19 with TRBJ2-5; no reliable D call. V was shortened by 6 bases and J by 5 bases, with 10 bases between the two germline ends. CDR3 length: 12 residues. The germline V gene encodes CDR1 LNHDA and CDR2 SQIVND (reference sequence). The CDR3 loop reads CASRGNEETQYF. Written as DNA, the CDR3 is TGTGCCAGTAGGGGGAATGAGGAGACCCAGTACTTC. The variable domain in full, with the rest retrieved from reference TRBV19 and TRBJ2-5, is DGGITQSPKYLFRKEGQNVTLSCEQNLNHDAMYWYRQDPGQGLRLIYYSQIVNDFQKGDIAEGYSVSREKKESFPLTVTSAQKNPTAFYLCASRGNEETQYFGPGTRLLVL.

The chain joins TRBV7-2 to TRBJ2-7, with D tentatively TRBD1 (6 bases). The CDR3 totals 14 residues. The V end lost 3 bases, the J end lost 6 bases, and 15 bases lay between the germline ends. The germline V gene has CDR1 SGHTA and CDR2 FQGNSA. CDR3 DNA: TGTGCCAGCAGCTTCGGGCAGGGACAAAGCGAGCAGTACTTC. Protein sequence: CASSFGQGQSEQYF.

V is TRBV5-4 and J is TRBJ1-1; no reliable D call. Germline V CDR1 and CDR2: SGHNT, YYREEE (reference sequence). Trimming removed 0 bases from V and 0 bases from J, with 6 bases in between. The CDR3 loop spans 14 amino acids. Here the CDR3 reads CASSLGALNTEAFF. Written as DNA, the CDR3 is TGTGCCAGCAGCTTGGGGGCTCTGAACACTGAAGCTTTCTTT.

This chain connects TRBV13 to TRBJ2-3; D is possibly TRBD2 (6 bases). V lost 4 bases and J lost 5, with 10 bases in between. Germline-derived CDR1 and CDR2 are PRHDT and FYEKMQ (reference sequence). The CDR3 extends over 13 amino acids. CDR3 protein: CASSSGTLDTQYF. Here the CDR3 DNA reads TGTGCCAGCAGCTCCGGGACTCTAGATACGCAGTATTTT.

V is TRBV15 and J is TRBJ2-7; D call uncertain. V was shortened by 3 bases and J by 9 bases, with 18 bases between the two germline ends. Germline V lookup: CDR1 LNHNV, CDR2 YYDKDF (reference sequence). The CDR3 length is 14 residues. The CDR3 bases are TGTGCCACCAGCAGCCCCTCTGGGCGTAGAAGGCAGTACTTC. Translating it yields CATSSPSGRRRQYF.

This chain connects TRBV29-1 to TRBJ2-1; D ambiguous. CDR1 is SQVTM and CDR2 is ANQGSEA in the germline V gene. CDR3 size: 11 residues. Trimming removed 4 bases from V and 9 bases from J, with 10 bases in between. CDR3 sequence: CSVVASTEQFF. The CDR3 DNA is TGCAGCGTTGTTGCTTCGACTGAGCAGTTCTTC.

The V gene is TRBV20-1, the J gene TRBJ1-2; 7 bases map to TRBD1. Germline-derived CDR1 and CDR2 are DFQATT and SNEGSKA (reference sequence). The length of the CDR3 is 12 residues. V was pared by 5 bases and J by 4 bases, with 4 bases of the junction left unmatched. The CDR3 coding sequence is TGCAGTGCTCGACAGGGCACCTATGGCTACACCTTC. Its translation: CSARQGTYGYTF.

As DNA, the CDR3 is TGTGCCAGCACTCGTAGCGGCAGCGGCACAGATACGCAGTATTTT. Amino acid sequence: CASTRSGSGTDTQYF. The chain employs TRBV12-3 or TRBV12-4 and TRBJ2-3, with D possibly TRBD2 on 6 matching bases. This CDR3 is 15 amino acids long. V was clipped by 7 bases and J by 1 base, with 15 bases between them.

The chain recombines TRBV5-1 with TRBJ1-6; D is ambiguous. CDR1 is SGHRS and CDR2 is YFSETQ in the germline V gene. V gave up 0 bases and J gave up 10 bases, with 5 bases separating them. The CDR3 runs to 12 residues. Here the CDR3 DNA reads TGCGCCAGCAGCTTGGGTGACTCACCCCTCCACTTT. Protein sequence: CASSLGDSPLHF. The variable domain in full, completed from reference TRBV5-1 and TRBJ1-6, reads KAGVTQTPRYLIKTRGQQVTLSCSPISGHRSVSWYQQTPGQGLQFLFEYFSETQRNKGNFPGRFSGRQFSNSRSEMNVSTLELGDSALYLCASSLGDSPLHFGNGTRLTVT.

The chain recombines TRBV7-2 with TRBJ2-7; 13 nucleotides align to TRBD2. V lost 1 base and J lost 4; bases outside the gene matches: 1. Per the germline V gene, CDR1 is SGHTA and CDR2 is FQGNSA. CDR3 size: 15 residues. The CDR3 coding sequence is TGTGCCAGCAGCTTAGTACTAGCGGGAGGGTACGAGCAGTACTTC. This translates into CASSLVLAGGYEQYF.

V usage is TRBV4-2 and J usage is TRBJ1-2, with D unresolved. CDR3 length: 15 residues. CDR1 is LGHNA, CDR2 YNFKEQ, per germline. Trimming removed 2 bases from V and 5 bases from J, with 15 bases in between. CDR3 in DNA: TGTGCCAGCAGCCAAAGCGGAGTAACAGTTTATGGCTACACCTTC. Amino acid sequence: CASSQSGVTVYGYTF.

This rearrangement joins TRBV30 to TRBJ2-3; 11 bases agree with TRBD2. CDR1 GTSNPN and CDR2 SVGIG come from the germline V gene (reference sequence). CDR3 length: 14 amino acids. With V trimmed by 3 bases and J by 6 bases, 5 bases remained unmatched. The CDR3 DNA is TGTGCCTGGAGAGGGGCTAGCGGGAGGGATACGCAGTATTTT. As protein: CAWRGASGRDTQYF.

The chain has TRBV29-1 and TRBJ2-7; TRBD1 agrees at 7 bases. The CDR3 totals 14 residues. After removal of 7 bases from V and 0 bases from J, the junction contained 9 bases not matched to a gene. Germline V gives CDR1 SQVTM, CDR2 ANQGSEA. CDR3 residues: CSGRDSWNSYEQYF. The CDR3 nucleotides read TGCAGCGGTAGGGACAGCTGGAACTCCTACGAGCAGTACTTC.

The chain recombines TRBV2 with TRBJ2-7, with 9 bases identical to TRBD2. The CDR3 has 13 residues. With 10 bases clipped from V and 4 bases from J, the junction kept 8 bases outside the gene matches. From germline, CDR1 is SNHLY and CDR2 FYNNEI. The CDR3, as DNA: TGTGCCACCGGCCCTAGCGGGATGTACGAGCAGTACTTC. This gives the protein CATGPSGMYEQYF.

The V and J genes are TRBV4-2 and TRBJ2-6; no clear D. Trimming removed 4 bases from V and 3 bases from J, with 13 bases in between. The CDR3 totals 16 residues. Germline CDR1 reads LGHNA; CDR2 reads YNFKEQ. CDR3 sequence reads: CASSPRTAVGANVLTF. In nucleotides, the CDR3 is TGTGCCAGCAGCCCCAGGACGGCGGTTGGGGCCAACGTCCTGACTTTC.

The chain joins TRBV12-3 or TRBV12-4 to TRBJ2-1; D remains ambiguous. The CDR3 has 16 amino acids. Trimming took 2 bases from V and 2 from J, leaving 13 bases between them. CDR3 nucleotide sequence: TGTGCCAGCAGTTTATTTAACGGTGGGCCCTACAATGAGCAGTTCTTC. It is translated as CASSLFNGGPYNEQFF.

The chain is built from TRBV29-1 and TRBJ1-1; D is ambiguous. The V end lost 8 bases, the J end lost 4 bases, and 14 bases lay between the germline ends. The germline V gene encodes CDR1 SQVTM and CDR2 ANQGSEA. This CDR3 comprises 12 residues. The CDR3 nucleotides read TGCAGCTTCTCCAGTGAGGGCACTGAAGCTTTCTTT. It encodes CSFSSEGTEAFF.

The rearrangement uses TRBV2 and TRBJ2-3; no definite D call. Germline CDR1 reads SNHLY; CDR2 reads FYNNEI. V lost 9 bases and J lost 0, with 4 bases in between. The CDR3 has 11 amino acids. Here the CDR3 DNA reads TGTGCCAGGCAGAGCACAGATACGCAGTATTTT. Amino acids: CARQSTDTQYF. The entire variable domain, with the rest obtained from reference TRBV2 and TRBJ2-3, is as follows: EPEVTQTPSHQVTQMGQEVILRCVPISNHLYFYWYRQILGQKVEFLVSFYNNEISEKSEIFDDQFSVERPDGSNFTLKIRSTKLEDSAMYFCARQSTDTQYFGPGTRLTVL.

V gene TRBV7-9 combines with J gene TRBJ2-1; possibly TRBD2 for D (6 bases). The V end was cut by 4 bases, the J end by 2 bases, with 9 bases between. The germline V gene has CDR1 SEHNR and CDR2 FQNEAQ (reference sequence). This CDR3 is built from 14 residues. The DNA for the CDR3 is TGTGCCAGCAGCTCACGCGGGACCTACAATGAGCAGTTCTTC. It translates to CASSSRGTYNEQFF.

The chain joins TRBV23-1 to TRBJ2-3, with unresolved D. TRBV23-1 is marked as an open reading frame, function uncertain. This CDR3 region has 14 residues. V was clipped by 0 bases and J by 2 bases, with 6 bases between them. The CDR3 DNA is TGCGCCAGCAGTCAATCCCCAGTCACAGATACGCAGTATTTT. Amino acid sequence: CASSQSPVTDTQYF.

This chain joins TRBV6-2 or TRBV6-3 and TRBJ2-3, with 9 bases that match TRBD2. V dropped 4 bases and J dropped 5; count of bases not matched to a gene: 7. Germline V gene sequence: CDR1 MNHEY, CDR2 SVGEGT. The CDR3 is made up of 15 amino acids. The CDR3 spells CASSFLAGFEDTQYF. DNA of the CDR3: TGTGCCAGCAGTTTCCTAGCGGGGTTTGAAGATACGCAGTATTTT.

This clonotype is a singleton in its sample. The chain employs TRBV28 and TRBJ2-7; 7 bases are shared with TRBD2. The trim removed 5 bases at V and 3 bases at J, leaving 10 bases unmatched. The CDR3 extends over 15 amino acids. CDR1 is MDHEN and CDR2 is SYDVKM in the germline V gene. CDR3 coding DNA: TGTGCCAGCAGTCCCGAAACGGGACTAATCTACGAGCAGTACTTC. Amino acid sequence: CASSPETGLIYEQYF.

The V call is TRBV5-4, the J call TRBJ2-1; 7 bases are a match to TRBD2. After removal of 4 bases from V and 2 bases from J, the junction contained 9 bases not matched to a gene. The CDR3 is made up of 16 amino acids. Germline V lookup: CDR1 SGHNT, CDR2 YYREEE (reference sequence). CDR3 in amino acids: CASSAGRQVAYNEQFF. In nucleotides, the CDR3 is TGTGCCAGCAGCGCCGGGAGGCAGGTAGCCTACAATGAGCAGTTCTTC.

The rearrangement joins TRBV7-2 to TRBJ1-4, with D maybe TRBD1 (6 bases). In germline, CDR1 is SGHTA, CDR2 FQGNSA. Trimming stripped 8 bases from V and 4 bases from J, with 11 bases between. The CDR3 covers 13 residues. CDR3 region: CASRGGRNEKLFF. Here the CDR3 DNA reads TGTGCCAGCCGGGGGGGGCGTAATGAAAAACTGTTTTTT.